These 23 T cell receptor beta chains share one sample of origin, sequenced in a study of T-cell reconstitution after alpha-beta-depleted transplantation in children. Preparation of the TCRbeta library involved a method that used unique molecular identifiers. TCRdb called the PCR reads again in MiXCR, with one record for every CDR3 protein. Here the sample spans fewer than 700,000 distinct CDR3 sequences, 10% to 15% being singletons. Sequenced material: PBMCs, mostly from graft donor cells, taken 360 days after TCRalphabeta/CD19-depleted stem cell transplant. Receptors originate from a male patient younger than 18 who had a stem cell transplant for acute myeloid leukemia, so the T cells may come from the graft donor.

This clonotype was recorded a few times. CDR3 sequence reads: CSARDLGVLAGGGHEQFF. The CDR3 nucleotides read TGCAGTGCTAGAGATCTCGGGGTACTAGCGGGGGGGGGCCATGAGCAGTTCTTC. The chain combines TRBV20-1 with TRBJ2-1, with TRBD2 identical over 13 bases. Germline V gene data show CDR1 as DFQATT and CDR2 as SNEGSKA (reference sequence). The CDR3 is 18 residues long. V shed 0 bases and J 8 bases; nucleotides not matched to a gene: 13.

This clonotype was seen only a few times. The rearrangement joins TRBV13 to TRBJ2-3; TRBD1 matches at 8 bases. Germline V lookup: CDR1 PRHDT, CDR2 FYEKMQ (reference sequence). The trim removed 5 bases at V and 5 bases at J, leaving 3 bases unmatched. CDR3 length equals 13 residues. Here the CDR3 reads CASSPTGGDTQYF. The CDR3 region has the DNA TGTGCCAGCAGCCCCACAGGGGGAGATACGCAGTATTTT.

This clonotype was seen many times. The chain uses TRBV15 and TRBJ2-5; 7 bases map to TRBD2. CDR1 and CDR2 from the germline V gene are LNHNV and YYDKDF (reference sequence). V shed 1 base and J 4 bases; nucleotides not matched to a gene: 9. This CDR3 has 16 residues. As DNA, the CDR3 is TGTGCCACCAGCAGAGGACCATCACTAGCGCGAGAGACCCAGTACTTC. This codes for CATSRGPSLARETQYF.

This clonotype came up many times. This chain joins TRBV7-8 and TRBJ2-3; 7 bases fit TRBD2. Germline V CDR1 and CDR2: SGHVS, FQNEAQ. The CDR3 is 15 residues long. J was trimmed by 2 bases and V by 2 bases; bases with no gene match: 4. The CDR3, as DNA: TGTGCCAGCAGCTTATGGCGGGAGTTCACAGATACGCAGTATTTT. Amino acid sequence: CASSLWREFTDTQYF.

V usage is TRBV7-2 and J usage is TRBJ2-1; 14 bases line up with TRBD2. The CDR3 runs 16 residues. The germline V gene has CDR1 SGHTA and CDR2 FQGNSA. The ends lost 5 bases at V and 7 bases at J; junction bases unmatched: 7. CDR3 nucleotides: TGTGCCAGCAGCCCTCGACTAGCGGGAGGGAGTAATGAGCAGTTCTTC. Protein product: CASSPRLAGGSNEQFF.

This clonotype has just a few counts. V is TRBV20-1 and J is TRBJ2-3, with D possibly being TRBD1 or TRBD2 (5 bases each). The CDR3 has 15 residues. The ends were cut back, 3 bases at V and 2 bases at J, with 15 bases in the middle. Germline values: CDR1 DFQATT, CDR2 SNEGSKA (reference sequence). CDR3 DNA sequence: TGCAGTGCTAGCCCCGGGGCAACTAACACAGATACGCAGTATTTT. It encodes CSASPGATNTDTQYF.

This clonotype was seen at least ten times. The chain uses TRBV29-1 and TRBJ2-7, with 8 positions matching TRBD1. The junction had 17 bases not matched to a gene; V was cut back by 1 base and J by 3 bases. This CDR3 is built from 18 residues. The germline CDR1 and CDR2 sequences are SQVTM and ANQGSEA. CDR3 protein: CSVEAHPPTWTGNYEQYF. CDR3 in DNA: TGCAGCGTTGAAGCTCATCCCCCTACATGGACAGGGAACTACGAGCAGTACTTC.

This chain joins TRBV28 and TRBJ1-4, with 8 positions matching TRBD1. Germline V gene sequence: CDR1 MDHEN, CDR2 SYDVKM. J was trimmed by 5 bases and V by 6 bases; bases with no gene match: 5. The CDR3 sequence is 14 residues long. CDR3 protein: CASSTGGRNEKLFF. The CDR3 coding sequence is TGTGCCAGCAGCACAGGGGGGAGGAATGAAAAACTGTTTTTT.

V and J are TRBV3-1 and TRBJ2-7, with a possible D match to TRBD2 (6 bases). V lost 5 bases, J lost 4 bases, and 30 bases lay in between. The CDR3 totals 19 residues. From germline, CDR1 is LGHDT and CDR2 YNNKEL (reference sequence). The CDR3 DNA sequence: TGTGCCAGCAGCTACGGCACTGGAGGTATCGGGGGAGGTAGATACGAGCAGTACTTC. Protein product: CASSYGTGGIGGGRYEQYF.

This chain joins TRBV28 and TRBJ2-7, with 14 bases identical to TRBD2. CDR3 size: 16 residues. J lost 4 bases, V lost 4 bases, and 6 bases had no gene match. The germline gives CDR1 MDHEN, CDR2 SYDVKM. This CDR3 reads CASSYGTSGSKYEQYF. The CDR3 nucleotides read TGTGCCAGCAGTTATGGGACTAGCGGGAGTAAGTACGAGCAGTACTTC.

This clonotype was seen more than once but under ten times. The chain uses TRBV29-1 and TRBJ2-5, with 16 bases that match TRBD2. Germline loops: CDR1 SQVTM, CDR2 ANQGSEA. V dropped 4 bases and J dropped 5; count of bases not matched to a gene: 7. The CDR3 totals 16 residues. The CDR3 coding sequence is TGCAGCGTTGGGGGGACTAGCGGGAGGGCCCAGGAGACCCAGTACTTC. This gives the protein CSVGGTSGRAQETQYF. The full variable domain, completed using reference TRBV29-1 and TRBJ2-5, is SAVISQKPSRDICQRGTSLTIQCQVDSQVTMMFWYRQQPGQSLTLIATANQGSEATYESGFVIDKFPISRPNLTFSTLTVSNMSPEDSSIYLCSVGGTSGRAQETQYFGPGTRLLVL.

This clonotype was seen a few times. The J gene is TRBJ2-2, the V gene TRBV7-6; D unresolved. This CDR3 region has 13 residues. Germline V gives CDR1 SGHVS, CDR2 FNYEAQ. V lost 1 base and J 9 bases, leaving 9 bases between the germline ends. As DNA, the CDR3 is TGTGCCAGCAGCTTAGAGGCCGGAAGGGAGCTGTTTTTT. Translating gives CASSLEAGRELFF. Filled out from reference TRBV7-6 and TRBJ2-2, the complete variable domain reads GAGVSQSPRYKVTKRGQDVALRCDPISGHVSLYWYRQALGQGPEFLTYFNYEAQQDKSGLPNDRFSAERPEGSISTLTIQRTEQRDSAMYRCASSLEAGRELFFGEGSRLTVL.

A few counts support this clonotype. The CDR3 region is CASSPRGIAEAFF. CDR3 in DNA: TGTGCCAGCAGCCCCAGGGGAATAGCTGAAGCTTTCTTT. The chain links TRBV3-1 to TRBJ1-1, with D perhaps matching TRBD1 (6 bases). The CDR3 spans 13 residues. V gave up 4 bases and J gave up 6 bases, with 12 bases separating them. Germline loops: CDR1 LGHDT, CDR2 YNNKEL (reference sequence).

In this sample, this clonotype turned up a few times. This chain uses TRBV5-1 with TRBJ2-7, with 13 bases lining up with TRBD2. The length of the CDR3 is 17 residues. V lost 1 base, J lost 2 bases, and 6 bases stayed unmatched. In germline, CDR1 is SGHRS, CDR2 YFSETQ. CDR3 DNA sequence: TGCGCCAGCAGCTTGAAGGGACTAGCGGGACAACCCTACGAGCAGTACTTC. Translating it yields CASSLKGLAGQPYEQYF. The entire variable domain, with the rest obtained from reference TRBV5-1 and TRBJ2-7, is as follows: KAGVTQTPRYLIKTRGQQVTLSCSPISGHRSVSWYQQTPGQGLQFLFEYFSETQRNKGNFPGRFSGRQFSNSRSEMNVSTLELGDSALYLCASSLKGLAGQPYEQYFGPGTRLTVT.

This clonotype occurred a few times. The genes are TRBV7-3 and TRBJ2-1; 7 nucleotides align to TRBD2. V lost 5 bases to trimming and J lost 7 bases; unmatched junction nucleotides: 11. The CDR3 is 15 amino acids. CDR1 and CDR2 from the germline V gene are SGHTA and FQGTGA. The CDR3, as DNA: TGTGCCAGCAGCCCAGTGGGCGGGAGTTTGAATGAGCAGTTCTTC. Protein product: CASSPVGGSLNEQFF.

A few counts support this clonotype. The V gene is TRBV20-1, the J gene TRBJ1-2; D is possibly TRBD1 (6 bases). CDR3 length: 12 amino acids. Germline V gene lookup returns CDR1 DFQATT and CDR2 SNEGSKA (reference sequence). Trimming stripped 6 bases from V and 8 bases from J, with 16 bases between. The DNA of the CDR3 is TGCAGTGCAACACAGGGTGTGTGGGGCTACACCTTC. This translates into CSATQGVWGYTF.

This clonotype was seen only a few times. This chain uses TRBV20-1 with TRBJ2-5; D is tentatively TRBD1 or TRBD2 (5 bases each). This CDR3 spans 12 amino acids. Trimming pared 5 bases from V and 2 bases from J, leaving 9 bases between. Germline V gene lookup returns CDR1 DFQATT and CDR2 SNEGSKA (reference sequence). CDR3 nucleotides: TGCAGTGCTTGGGACCGACAAGAGACCCAGTACTTC. Translated, it gives CSAWDRQETQYF.

This clonotype was counted many times. V and J are TRBV29-1 and TRBJ2-7; 7 nucleotides agree with TRBD2. The CDR3 sequence is 13 residues long. The germline V gene encodes CDR1 SQVTM and CDR2 ANQGSEA. V gave up 5 bases and J gave up 7 bases; unmatched junction bases: 11. The CDR3 loop reads CSVWSGTGEEQYF. The CDR3 DNA sequence: TGCAGCGTTTGGAGCGGGACCGGGGAAGAGCAGTACTTC.

This CDR3 reads CAWSSLDGGEQYF. DNA for the CDR3: TGTGCCTGGAGCTCCCTGGATGGGGGCGAGCAGTACTTC. The rearrangement joins TRBV30 to TRBJ2-7; perhaps D is TRBD1 or TRBD2 (5 bases each). The CDR3 is 13 amino acids. Trimming took off 3 bases at V and 6 bases at J, with 15 bases between the two ends. Germline V gene sequence: CDR1 GTSNPN, CDR2 SVGIG (reference sequence).

J is TRBJ2-7 and V is TRBV18, with unresolved D. Germline CDR1 and CDR2: KGHSH and LQKENI. The CDR3 has 13 residues. V shed 3 bases and J shed 4 bases, with 10 bases lying between them. CDR3 region: CASSPRRSYEQYF. The CDR3 nucleotides are TGTGCCAGCTCACCGCGACGGTCGTACGAGCAGTACTTC.

There are many counts of this clonotype. The chain couples TRBV15 to TRBJ1-5; D gene ambiguous. The CDR3 is made up of 14 amino acids. Trimming cost V 9 bases and J 0 bases, with 12 bases left between them. The germline V gene encodes CDR1 LNHNV and CDR2 YYDKDF (reference sequence). This chain's CDR3 is CATQPRYSNQPQHF. The DNA for the CDR3 is TGTGCCACTCAGCCCAGATATAGCAATCAGCCCCAGCATTTT.

This sequence joins TRBV15 and TRBJ2-3; D is ambiguous. The CDR3 covers 12 residues. V gave up 1 base and J gave up 6 bases, with 5 bases separating them. The germline gives CDR1 LNHNV, CDR2 YYDKDF (reference sequence). CDR3 nucleotide sequence: TGTGCCACCAGCAGAGTTTTGGATACGCAGTATTTT. As protein: CATSRVLDTQYF.

The chain recombines TRBV7-8 with TRBJ2-5; TRBD1 might be the D (6 bases). The CDR3 extends over 15 amino acids. Germline V gene data show CDR1 as SGHVS and CDR2 as FQNEAQ. V gave up 5 bases and J gave up 3 bases, with 16 bases separating them. The CDR3 DNA is TGTGCCAGCAGCCTACTGACAGGAGAGGAAGAGACCCAGTACTTC. Translated: CASSLLTGEEETQYF.